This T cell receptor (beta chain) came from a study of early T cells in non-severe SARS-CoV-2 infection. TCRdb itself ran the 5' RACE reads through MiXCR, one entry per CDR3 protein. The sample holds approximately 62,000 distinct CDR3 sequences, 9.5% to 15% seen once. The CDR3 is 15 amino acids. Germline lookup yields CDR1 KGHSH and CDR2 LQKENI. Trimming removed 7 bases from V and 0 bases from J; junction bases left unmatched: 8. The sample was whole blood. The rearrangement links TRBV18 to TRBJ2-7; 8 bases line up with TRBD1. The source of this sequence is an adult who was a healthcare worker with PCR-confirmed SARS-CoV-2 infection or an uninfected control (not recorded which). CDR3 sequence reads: CASLRTGSSSYEQYF. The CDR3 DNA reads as TGTGCCAGCTTACGGACAGGGTCGAGCTCCTACGAGCAGTACTTC.